The 28 T cell receptor beta chains below all came from one sample that was sequenced in a study of T-cell reconstitution after alpha-beta-depleted transplantation in children. Unique molecular identifiers were used to barcode this TCRbeta library. From the PCR reads, TCRdb called clonotypes with MiXCR, one entry per CDR3 protein. The sample yields approximately 520,000 distinct CDR3 sequences, less than 35% seen once. Sequences were derived from PBMCs from the stem cell graft donor, sampled from the stem cell graft. These receptors were taken from a human donor who donated a stem cell graft to a child with aplastic anemia.

The CDR3 sequence: CASSGRGTSVDTQYF. CDR3 coding DNA: TGTGCCAGCAGCGGCAGGGGGACTAGCGTTGATACGCAGTATTTT. The genes are TRBV9 and TRBJ2-3; 10 bases match TRBD2. The junction had 7 bases not matched to a gene; V was cut back by 3 bases and J by 6 bases. In germline, CDR1 is SGDLS, CDR2 YYNGEE. CDR3 length equals 15 residues.

This clonotype has only a few counts. This chain connects TRBV11-2 to TRBJ2-5; 9 bases align to TRBD2. V lost 1 base, J lost 1 base, and 4 bases stayed unmatched. This CDR3 spans 16 amino acids. CDR1 and CDR2 (germline): SGHAT, FQNNGV. Here the CDR3 DNA reads TGTGCCAGCAGCTTAGGGCCAGCGGGGGGCCAAGAGACCCAGTACTTC. Amino acid sequence: CASSLGPAGGQETQYF. The full variable domain, completed using reference TRBV11-2 and TRBJ2-5, is EAGVAQSPRYKIIEKRQSVAFWCNPISGHATLYWYQQILGQGPKLLIQFQNNGVVDDSQLPKDRFSAERLKGVDSTLKIQPAKLEDSAVYLCASSLGPAGGQETQYFGPGTRLLVL.

J is TRBJ2-2 and V is TRBV28; 7 positions agree with TRBD1. The CDR3 length is 15 residues. J was trimmed by 5 bases and V by 1 base; bases with no gene match: 4. Germline lookup yields CDR1 MDHEN and CDR2 SYDVKM. In DNA, the CDR3 is TGTGCCAGCAGTTTATACAGGGGCTCAACCGGGGAGCTGTTTTTT. As protein: CASSLYRGSTGELFF.

This chain uses TRBV7-9 with TRBJ1-4; 8 nucleotides match TRBD1. V lost 7 bases to trimming and J lost 5 bases; unmatched junction nucleotides: 3. Germline assignment: CDR1 SEHNR and CDR2 FQNEAQ (reference sequence). The CDR3 covers 13 residues. CDR3 region: CASKRTGNEKLFF. CDR3 nucleotide sequence: TGTGCCAGCAAGAGGACAGGGAATGAAAAACTGTTTTTT.

The gene calls are TRBV18 and TRBJ2-3, with unresolved D. The CDR3 covers 15 residues. V was cut by 6 bases and J by 5 bases, with 18 bases left in between. Germline lookup yields CDR1 KGHSH and CDR2 LQKENI. The CDR3 here is CASSPSVVSGDTQYF. The CDR3 DNA reads TGTGCCAGCTCCCCATCCGTCGTAAGTGGAGATACGCAGTATTTT.

In this sample, this clonotype turned up a few times. The chain joins TRBV4-3 to TRBJ2-3; D remains unclear. The V end lost 0 bases, the J end lost 1 base, and 5 bases lay between the germline ends. CDR1 is LGHNA and CDR2 is YSLEER in the germline V gene. This CDR3 has 14 amino acids. This CDR3 is CASSQEQGTDTQYF. CDR3 DNA sequence: TGCGCCAGCAGCCAAGAGCAGGGCACAGATACGCAGTATTTT.

This clonotype was found a few times. The chain uses TRBV4-3 and TRBJ2-1; 13 nucleotides line up with TRBD2. The CDR3 runs 17 residues. The germline V gene has CDR1 LGHNA and CDR2 YSLEER. The V gene end was trimmed by 4 bases and the J gene end by 11 bases; junction bases not matched to a gene: 14. CDR3 nucleotide sequence: TGCGCCAGCAGCCCGAACCCCGGGACTAGCGGGATGGTTAAGCAGTTCTTC. Translated: CASSPNPGTSGMVKQFF.

Only a few counts were recorded for this clonotype. J is TRBJ2-5 and V is TRBV29-1, with D possibly being TRBD1 (5 bases). Per germline, CDR1 SQVTM and CDR2 ANQGSEA. Trimming shortened V by 1 base and J by 2 bases, and 23 bases separated the two germline ends. This CDR3 region has 18 residues. CDR3 region: CSVEGWVRAREPQETQYF. As DNA, the CDR3 is TGCAGCGTTGAAGGGTGGGTCAGGGCCAGAGAGCCACAAGAGACCCAGTACTTC.

In this sample, this clonotype turned up many times. A junction end diverges from the germline sequence, so it may reflect a read error. The gene calls are TRBV5-1 and TRBJ2-3; no clear D gene. The CDR3 totals 12 residues. Germline CDR1 and CDR2: SGHRS and YFSETQ. CDR3 DNA: TGTGCCAGTGGGCAGGGCACAGATACGCAGTATTTT. Its translation: CASGQGTDTQYF.

The rearrangement joins TRBV9 to TRBJ2-1, with unresolved D. CDR3 length: 14 residues. Between the trimmed V and J ends, which lost 4 bases and 6 bases, there was a span of 14 bases. The germline gives CDR1 SGDLS, CDR2 YYNGEE. The CDR3 DNA is TGTGCCAGCAGCTCCCGACCAGGCCGCAATGAGCAGTTCTTC. It yields the protein CASSSRPGRNEQFF.

In its sample, this clonotype was seen a few times. The chain recombines TRBV29-1 with TRBJ1-4, with 8 positions matching TRBD1. This CDR3 spans 13 amino acids. Germline values: CDR1 SQVTM, CDR2 ANQGSEA. J gave up 1 base and V 7 bases, and 2 bases lay outside the gene matches. This CDR3 is CSATGGTNEKLFF. DNA of the CDR3: TGCAGCGCTACAGGGGGAACTAATGAAAAACTGTTTTTT. Together with reference TRBV29-1 and TRBJ1-4, the CDR3 gives the full variable domain: SAVISQKPSRDICQRGTSLTIQCQVDSQVTMMFWYRQQPGQSLTLIATANQGSEATYESGFVIDKFPISRPNLTFSTLTVSNMSPEDSSIYLCSATGGTNEKLFFGSGTQLSVL.

This sequence joins TRBV12-3 or TRBV12-4 and TRBJ2-7; tentatively, D is TRBD1 (6 bases). This CDR3 comprises 12 residues. The V end was cut by 7 bases, the J end by 7 bases, with 14 bases between. The CDR3 is CASNSGVGEQYF. The CDR3 bases are TGTGCCAGCAATTCAGGGGTAGGGGAGCAGTACTTC.

The chain employs TRBV20-1 and TRBJ2-4, with 7 bases lining up with TRBD1. The CDR3 runs 19 residues. V gave up 3 bases and J gave up 0 bases; unmatched junction bases: 17. Germline loops: CDR1 DFQATT, CDR2 SNEGSKA (reference sequence). The CDR3 loop is CSASPYRDSNQLAKNIQYF. Written as DNA, the CDR3 is TGCAGTGCTAGTCCTTACCGGGACAGCAACCAATTAGCCAAAAACATTCAGTACTTC.

This chain uses TRBV13 with TRBJ2-1; 7 bases are shared with TRBD1. V was pared by 8 bases and J by 0 bases, with 19 bases of the junction left unmatched. Germline V gene data show CDR1 as PRHDT and CDR2 as FYEKMQ (reference sequence). This CDR3 has 19 residues. This CDR3 reads CASLLGGRGSLSSYNEQFF. Here the CDR3 DNA reads TGTGCCAGCCTCTTAGGGGGCAGGGGGTCACTGAGCTCCTACAATGAGCAGTTCTTC.

The rearrangement joins TRBV28 to TRBJ2-1; TRBD1 aligns across 9 bases. The CDR3 extends over 14 amino acids. Losses at the gene ends were 5 bases for V and 13 bases for J; bases not matched to a gene: 12. From germline, CDR1 is MDHEN and CDR2 SYDVKM. DNA of the CDR3: TGTGCCAGCAGTAGACCGGGACAGGGTTATTCACAGTTCTTC. Translating gives CASSRPGQGYSQFF.

The chain employs TRBV7-2 and TRBJ2-7; D is undetermined. CDR1 and CDR2 (germline): SGHTA, FQGNSA. Trimming stripped 2 bases from V and 6 bases from J, with 11 bases between. The CDR3 is 13 residues long. CDR3 bases: TGTGCCAGCAGCTTAACCCGGAATTCCGAGCAGTACTTC. Residues: CASSLTRNSEQYF.

The chain carries TRBV30 and TRBJ2-1; the D gene could be TRBD1 or TRBD2 (5 bases each). V lost 2 bases, J lost 8 bases, and 10 bases lay in between. Germline V gene sequence: CDR1 GTSNPN, CDR2 SVGIG (reference sequence). The CDR3 has 12 amino acids. In nucleotides, the CDR3 is TGTGCCTGGAGTTGGGGGAGCGATGAGCAGTTCTTC. This sequence encodes CAWSWGSDEQFF.

The table lists this clonotype with a few counts. The chain joins TRBV20-1 to TRBJ1-1; 7 positions agree with TRBD1. The CDR3 contains 12 residues. The germline V gene has CDR1 DFQATT and CDR2 SNEGSKA (reference sequence). V trimming: 1 base; J trimming: 7 bases; junction bases outside the gene matches: 3. The CDR3 sequence: CSARVDRDEAFF. In DNA, the CDR3 is TGCAGTGCTAGAGTTGACAGGGATGAAGCTTTCTTT.

The chain joins TRBV7-3 to TRBJ2-1; TRBD2 aligns across 9 bases. The junction had 18 bases not matched to a gene; V was cut back by 5 bases and J by 13 bases. Germline V gives CDR1 SGHTA, CDR2 FQGTGA. CDR3 length: 16 amino acids. CDR3 DNA sequence: TGTGCCAGCAGCCCTTCGGGAGCGGGAGGCGGATTACCTCAGTTCTTC. This sequence encodes CASSPSGAGGGLPQFF.

This clonotype was picked up a small number of times. This chain uses TRBV7-2 with TRBJ1-5; D unclear. The V gene lost 3 bases and the J gene lost 2 bases, with 8 bases spanning the gap. Germline V gene sequence: CDR1 SGHTA, CDR2 FQGNSA. CDR3 length: 14 amino acids. CDR3 protein: CASSLGVRNQPQHF. CDR3 sequence (DNA): TGTGCCAGCAGCTTGGGAGTACGCAATCAGCCCCAGCATTTT.

This clonotype was counted between two and nine times. The chain combines TRBV19 with TRBJ2-1; 9 bases line up with TRBD2. V trimming: 3 bases; J trimming: 3 bases; junction bases outside the gene matches: 12. Germline V gene data show CDR1 as LNHDA and CDR2 as SQIVND (reference sequence). The CDR3 loop spans 18 amino acids. CDR3: CASSIGAAGGPHYNEQFF. The CDR3 DNA follows: TGTGCCAGTAGTATTGGGGCGGCGGGAGGGCCCCACTACAATGAGCAGTTCTTC.

This clonotype was counted ten times or more. The rearrangement joins TRBV20-1 to TRBJ2-7, with TRBD2 as a possible D gene (5 bases). In germline, CDR1 is DFQATT, CDR2 SNEGSKA (reference sequence). This CDR3 region has 14 residues. V lost 3 bases and J 2 bases, leaving 14 bases between the germline ends. Here the CDR3 reads CSARSGDKAYEQYF. As DNA, the CDR3 is TGCAGTGCTAGGTCCGGGGATAAGGCCTACGAGCAGTACTTC.

Only a few counts were recorded for this clonotype. This chain joins TRBV28 and TRBJ1-2, with D perhaps TRBD1 (5 bases). This CDR3 contains 12 residues. CDR1 is MDHEN, CDR2 SYDVKM, per germline. Trimming shortened V by 6 bases and J by 9 bases, and 14 bases separated the two germline ends. CDR3 amino acids: CASSPPGRSYTF. CDR3 DNA sequence: TGTGCCAGCAGCCCACCGGGACGAAGCTACACCTTC.

This clonotype was counted between two and nine times. This chain connects TRBV7-2 to TRBJ2-3; TRBD2 matches at 10 bases. The V gene's germline CDR1 is SGHTA and CDR2 FQGNSA. The CDR3 has 15 amino acids. Germline trimming cut 6 bases from V and 4 bases from J; bases unmatched to any gene: 7. The CDR3 DNA reads TGTGCCAGCAGTCCCGGGACTAGCGTATCAGATACGCAGTATTTT. It encodes CASSPGTSVSDTQYF.

This clonotype occurred a few times. This rearrangement joins TRBV7-2 to TRBJ2-7; TRBD2 matches 15 bases. This CDR3 has 14 residues. CDR1 SGHTA and CDR2 FQGNSA come from the germline V gene. V was pared by 4 bases and J by 6 bases, with 1 base of the junction left unmatched. The chain's CDR3 is CASSWGLAGGEQYV. The CDR3 bases are TGTGCCAGCAGCTGGGGACTAGCGGGAGGCGAGCAGTACGTC.

The chain joins TRBV6-5 to TRBJ2-2; D is undetermined. With 4 bases removed from V and 0 bases from J, the gap between germline ends came to 9 bases. Germline CDR1 and CDR2: MNHEY and SVGAGI. The CDR3 totals 15 residues. CDR3 loop: CASSLAESNTGELFF. The CDR3 DNA reads as TGTGCCAGCAGTTTGGCAGAATCGAACACCGGGGAGCTGTTTTTT.

DNA of the CDR3: TGTGCCAGCAGTGGACAGCCCTCTGGGGCCAACGTCCTGACTTTC. It translates to CASSGQPSGANVLTF. V and J are TRBV12-3 or TRBV12-4 and TRBJ2-6; D is perhaps TRBD1 (6 bases). V was clipped by 5 bases and J by 0 bases, with 8 bases between them. This CDR3 is built from 15 residues.

CDR3: CASSLGQSRREQYF. CDR3 coding DNA: TGTGCCAGCAGTTTGGGACAGTCTCGACGGGAGCAGTACTTC. The J gene is TRBJ2-7, the V gene TRBV28, with 7 bases matching TRBD1. The germline V gene has CDR1 MDHEN and CDR2 SYDVKM. Unmatched junction bases numbered 9, after V lost 3 bases and J lost 7 bases. CDR3 length: 14 amino acids. Using reference TRBV28 and TRBJ2-7 for the parts outside the CDR3, the full variable domain is DVKVTQSSRYLVKRTGEKVFLECVQDMDHENMFWYRQDPGLGLRLIYFSYDVKMKEKGDIPEGYSVSREKKERFSLILESASTNQTSMYLCASSLGQSRREQYFGPGTRLTVT.